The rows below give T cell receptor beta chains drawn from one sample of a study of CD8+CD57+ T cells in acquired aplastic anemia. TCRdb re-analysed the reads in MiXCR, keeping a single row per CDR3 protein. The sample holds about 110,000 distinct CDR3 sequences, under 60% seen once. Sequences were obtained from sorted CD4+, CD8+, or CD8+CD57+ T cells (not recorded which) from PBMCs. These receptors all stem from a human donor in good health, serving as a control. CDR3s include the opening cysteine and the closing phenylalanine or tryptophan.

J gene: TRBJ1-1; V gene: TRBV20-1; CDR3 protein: CSASGQNTEAFF
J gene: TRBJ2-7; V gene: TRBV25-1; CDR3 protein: CASSTGTGTYEQYF
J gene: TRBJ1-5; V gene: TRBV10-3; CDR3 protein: CAISETGWDQPQHF
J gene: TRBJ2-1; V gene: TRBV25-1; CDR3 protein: CASSSPLMAGPLRTTYNEQFF
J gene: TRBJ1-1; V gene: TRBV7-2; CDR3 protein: CASSSSGVREYTEAFF
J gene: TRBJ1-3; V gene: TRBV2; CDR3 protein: CASSEQGNTIYF
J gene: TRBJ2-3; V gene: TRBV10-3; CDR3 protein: CASSQDGTGAQYF
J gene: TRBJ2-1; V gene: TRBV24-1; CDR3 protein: CAINKGTGALNEQFF
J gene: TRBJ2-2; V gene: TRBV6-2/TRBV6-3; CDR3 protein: CASKRGRADTGELFF
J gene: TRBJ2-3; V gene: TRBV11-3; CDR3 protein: CASSLDGGSTDTQYF
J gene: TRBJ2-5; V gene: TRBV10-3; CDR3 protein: CAASGREETQYF
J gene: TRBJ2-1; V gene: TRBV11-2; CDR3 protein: CASSLVVIEQFF
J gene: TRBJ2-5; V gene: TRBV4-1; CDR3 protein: CASSQVPGTETQYF
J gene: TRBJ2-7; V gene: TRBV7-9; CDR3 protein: CASSVEDRYEQYF
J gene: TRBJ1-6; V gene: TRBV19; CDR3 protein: CASSMSNSPLHF
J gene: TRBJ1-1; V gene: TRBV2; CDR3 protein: CASRVRPNTEAFF
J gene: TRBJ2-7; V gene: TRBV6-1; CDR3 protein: CASRLGQGAYEQYF
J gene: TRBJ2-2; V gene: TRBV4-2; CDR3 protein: CASSQGVQGYTGELFF
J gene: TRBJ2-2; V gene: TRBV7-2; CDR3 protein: CASSRPGELFF
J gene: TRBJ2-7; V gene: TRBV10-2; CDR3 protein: CASSNRGQQSEQYF
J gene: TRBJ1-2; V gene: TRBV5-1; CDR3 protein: CASSPGGGAGYGYTF